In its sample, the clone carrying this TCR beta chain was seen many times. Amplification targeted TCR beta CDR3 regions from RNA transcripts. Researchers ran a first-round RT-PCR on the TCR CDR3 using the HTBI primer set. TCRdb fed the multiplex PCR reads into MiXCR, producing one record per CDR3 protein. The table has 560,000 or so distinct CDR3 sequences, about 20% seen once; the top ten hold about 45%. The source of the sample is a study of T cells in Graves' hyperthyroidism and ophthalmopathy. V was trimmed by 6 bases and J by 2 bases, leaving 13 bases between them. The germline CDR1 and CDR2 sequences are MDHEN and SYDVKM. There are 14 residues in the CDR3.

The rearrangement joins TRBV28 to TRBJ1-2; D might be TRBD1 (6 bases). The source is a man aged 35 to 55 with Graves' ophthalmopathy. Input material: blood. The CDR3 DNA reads TGTGCCAGCAGCTCTCCGGGGGGCAACTATGGCTACACCTTC. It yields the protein CASSSPGGNYGYTF.